These 20 T cell receptor beta chains share one sample of origin, sequenced in a study of blood T cell repertoires in COVID-19. Clones were sequenced by immunoSEQ multiplex PCR, and TCRdb holds only the in-frame ones, with some missing. The sample lists approximately 97,000 clones; about 84% were seen once. Sequenced: peripheral blood. The receptors shown here come from a man aged 55 to 70 with acute or convalescent COVID-19.

The chain joins TRBV27 to TRBJ1-5; D not certain. CDR3 length: 14 amino acids. The V end lost 1 base, the J end lost 7 bases, and 11 bases lay between the germline ends. Germline CDR1 and CDR2: MNHEY and SMNVEV (reference sequence). The CDR3 coding sequence is TGTGCCAGCAGTTTATTAGATTCGAGGCAGCCCCAGCATTTT. As protein: CASSLLDSRQPQHF.

V is TRBV4-1 and J is TRBJ2-7; 8 nucleotides line up with TRBD2. The V and J ends lost 0 bases and 0 bases, in that order; junction bases with no gene match: 4. The germline V gene encodes CDR1 MGHRA and CDR2 YSYEKL. The CDR3 length is 16 residues. For the CDR3, the DNA is TGCGCCAGCAGCCAAGATAGCGGGACGAACTCCTACGAGCAGTACTTC. It specifies CASSQDSGTNSYEQYF.

This clone was seen a few times. V gene TRBV7-2 combines with J gene TRBJ1-2, with 8 bases identical to TRBD1. The V and J ends lost 3 bases and 7 bases, in that order; junction bases with no gene match: 7. Germline lookup yields CDR1 SGHTA and CDR2 FQGNSA. This CDR3 has 14 amino acids. The CDR3 reads CASSLDRVPVGYTF. The DNA for the CDR3 is TGTGCCAGCAGCTTGGACAGGGTGCCGGTTGGCTACACCTTC.

This clone appeared a few times. This chain links TRBV7-9 with TRBJ1-1, with D perhaps TRBD1 (6 bases). The V end was cut by 6 bases, the J end by 1 base, with 9 bases between. CDR1 and CDR2 from the germline V gene are SEHNR and FQNEAQ (reference sequence). The CDR3 has 13 residues. The CDR3 bases are TGTGCCAGCAGATGGACAGCGAACACTGAAGCTTTCTTT. Translated, it gives CASRWTANTEAFF.

CDR3: CASSEGLAASRGNEQFF. The DNA of the CDR3 is TGTGCCAGCAGCGAGGGGCTAGCGGCCAGCCGGGGCAATGAGCAGTTCTTC. The chain couples TRBV7-8 to TRBJ2-1, with 7 bases identical to TRBD2. This CDR3 spans 17 amino acids. V shed 5 bases, J shed 6 bases, and the junction held 16 bases outside the gene matches. Germline CDR1 and CDR2: SGHVS and FQNEAQ.

V usage is TRBV6-2 or TRBV6-3 and J usage is TRBJ2-5; possibly TRBD2 for D (5 bases). The CDR3 runs 16 residues. Germline V gives CDR1 MNHEY, CDR2 SVGEGT. The ends were cut back, 4 bases at V and 4 bases at J, with 19 bases in the middle. The CDR3 DNA follows: TGTGCCAGCAGTTCAATCGGGATCCCGGGTGGAGAGACCCAGTACTTC. This sequence encodes CASSSIGIPGGETQYF.

The J gene is TRBJ2-6, the V gene TRBV28, with a tentative D call TRBD2 (6 bases). Germline values: CDR1 MDHEN, CDR2 SYDVKM. V was trimmed by 5 bases and J by 1 base, leaving 12 bases between them. This CDR3 has 16 residues. CDR3 region: CASSPGRASGANVLTF. The CDR3 coding sequence is TGTGCCAGCAGTCCCGGGAGAGCATCTGGGGCCAACGTCCTGACTTTC.

The chain recombines TRBV6-5 with TRBJ2-7, with D perhaps TRBD2 (6 bases). Trimming took off 8 bases at V and 4 bases at J, with 12 bases between the two ends. Germline V CDR1 and CDR2: MNHEY, SVGAGI. The CDR3 length is 12 residues. CDR3 region: CASSGRGYEQYF. The DNA for the CDR3 is TGTGCCAGCTCGGGACGGGGGTACGAGCAGTACTTC.

The chain is built from TRBV3-1 (or the pseudogene TRBV3-2) and TRBJ2-2; 10 bases agree with TRBD1. In germline, CDR1 is LGHDT, CDR2 YNNKEL (reference sequence). The CDR3 runs to 17 residues. J lost 4 bases, V lost 5 bases, and 10 bases had no gene match. As DNA, the CDR3 is TGTGCCAGCAGCAGCCTAGGACAGGGGGAGGGCACCGGGGAGCTGTTTTTT. Protein: CASSSLGQGEGTGELFF.

In its sample, this clone was seen once. The V call is TRBV7-2, the J call TRBJ1-6; the D gene is possibly TRBD1 (5 bases). The V end was cut by 4 bases, the J end by 8 bases, with 15 bases between. Germline CDR1 SGHTA, CDR2 FQGNSA. The CDR3 totals 15 residues. DNA of the CDR3: TGTGCCAGCAGCTCTGGGACTCGGGGGGATTCACCCCTCCACTTT. Translation: CASSSGTRGDSPLHF.

This chain joins TRBV4-1 and TRBJ2-7; 8 nucleotides match TRBD2. The CDR3 runs to 14 residues. Per germline, CDR1 MGHRA and CDR2 YSYEKL. With 1 base clipped from V and 3 bases from J, the junction kept 2 bases outside the gene matches. The DNA of the CDR3 is TGCGCCAGCAGCCAAGCGGGGGGGAGCTACGAGCAGTACTTC. It yields the protein CASSQAGGSYEQYF.

J is TRBJ1-1 and V is TRBV19; no clear D gene. Germline loops: CDR1 LNHDA, CDR2 SQIVND (reference sequence). The CDR3 runs to 16 residues. Between the trimmed V and J ends, which lost 6 bases and 4 bases, there was a span of 21 bases. CDR3 DNA: TGTGCCAGTAGCCCTCACCTCGTTACGGGAGGCACTGAAGCTTTCTTT. Its translation is CASSPHLVTGGTEAFF.

V and J are TRBV5-1 and TRBJ2-3; 7 bases are shared with TRBD1. V lost 4 bases and J lost 2; bases outside the gene matches: 10. There are 16 residues in the CDR3. Germline V lookup: CDR1 SGHRS, CDR2 YFSETQ. The CDR3 coding sequence is TGCGCCAGCAGCGGTTTCGCGACAGGGAACACAGATACGCAGTATTTT. Translation gives CASSGFATGNTDTQYF. The variable domain in full, completed from reference TRBV5-1 and TRBJ2-3, reads KAGVTQTPRYLIKTRGQQVTLSCSPISGHRSVSWYQQTPGQGLQFLFEYFSETQRNKGNFPGRFSGRQFSNSRSEMNVSTLELGDSALYLCASSGFATGNTDTQYFGPGTRLTVL.

The chain links TRBV3-1 (or the pseudogene TRBV3-2) to TRBJ1-5, with 9 bases aligning to TRBD1. This CDR3 region has 16 residues. J was trimmed by 0 bases and V by 4 bases; bases with no gene match: 4. CDR1 is LGHDT and CDR2 is YNNKEL in the germline V gene (reference sequence). CDR3: CASSLGTGFSNQPQHF. The CDR3 DNA reads as TGTGCCAGCAGCCTCGGGACAGGGTTTAGCAATCAGCCCCAGCATTTT.

Written as DNA, the CDR3 is TGTGCCAGCAGCAATGTGGTTAGCTCTGGAAACACCATATATTTT. Its translation is CASSNVVSSGNTIYF. The rearrangement uses TRBV21-1 and TRBJ1-3. TRBV21-1 is a recognized pseudogene. The CDR3 is 15 amino acids.

This rearrangement joins TRBV7-2 to TRBJ2-1; D is uncertain. The V gene's germline CDR1 is SGHTA and CDR2 FQGNSA. V was pared by 3 bases and J by 7 bases, with 10 bases between. The CDR3 runs to 13 residues. The chain's CDR3 is CASSFTAGNEQFF. CDR3 bases: TGTGCCAGCAGCTTTACGGCCGGGAATGAGCAGTTCTTC.

V gene TRBV5-1 combines with J gene TRBJ1-1; tentative D call: TRBD1 (5 bases). Trimming cost V 0 bases and J 1 base, with 10 bases left between them. This CDR3 region has 15 residues. Germline lookup yields CDR1 SGHRS and CDR2 YFSETQ. DNA for the CDR3: TGCGCCAGCAGCTTGGCCGTGGGGCAGAACACTGAAGCTTTCTTT. Its translation is CASSLAVGQNTEAFF.

The CDR3 loop is CASSPRSGQGTEAFF. In DNA, the CDR3 is TGTGCCAGCAGCCCCAGAAGTGGACAGGGCACTGAAGCTTTCTTT. The V and J genes are TRBV7-9 and TRBJ1-1; the match to TRBD1 covers 8 bases. This CDR3 has 15 amino acids. The V and J ends lost 5 bases and 4 bases, in that order; junction bases with no gene match: 9. The germline V gene encodes CDR1 SEHNR and CDR2 FQNEAQ (reference sequence).

The CDR3 nucleotides read TGTGCCAGCAGTGAAGATGGCGGGAATCAGCCCCAGCATTTT. Its protein product is CASSEDGGNQPQHF. The chain employs TRBV2 and TRBJ1-5, with unresolved D. V gave up 1 base and J gave up 4 bases, with 8 bases separating them. The CDR3 loop spans 14 amino acids. Per the germline V gene, CDR1 is SNHLY and CDR2 is FYNNEI.

V gene TRBV9 combines with J gene TRBJ2-7, with 8 bases matching TRBD2. This CDR3 has 15 residues. Losses at the gene ends were 5 bases for V and 7 bases for J; bases not matched to a gene: 14. Per germline, CDR1 SGDLS and CDR2 YYNGEE. The DNA of the CDR3 is TGTGCCAGCAGTGACCCCGCCGGACTAGCCGGTGAGCAGTACTTC. Its protein is CASSDPAGLAGEQYF.